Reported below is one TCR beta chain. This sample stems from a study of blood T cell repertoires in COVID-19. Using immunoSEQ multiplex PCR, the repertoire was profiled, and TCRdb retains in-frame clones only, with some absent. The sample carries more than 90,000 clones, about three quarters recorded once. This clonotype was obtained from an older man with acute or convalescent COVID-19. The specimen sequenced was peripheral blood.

The CDR3 is CASSLATGGSGLANEKLFF. The DNA for the CDR3 is TGTGCCAGCAGCTTAGCGACAGGGGGCTCGGGTCTAGCTAATGAAAAACTGTTTTTT. This chain joins TRBV11-2 and TRBJ1-4; 10 nucleotides match TRBD1. CDR1 and CDR2 (germline): SGHAT, FQNNGV. This CDR3 comprises 19 residues. With V trimmed by 1 base and J by 3 bases, 11 bases remained unmatched.